This is a list of T cell receptor beta chains from one sample in a study of spatial heterogeneity in lung cancer. One entry per CDR3 protein, called by TCRdb with MiXCR from the 5' RACE reads. The sample lists 50,000 or so distinct CDR3 sequences, less than 9% seen once, with about 13% in the top ten. The sample here was PBMCs, taken at surgery. These receptor sequences come from a female donor with early-stage non-small cell lung cancer. Each CDR3 is given with its conserved first and last residue. A D gene is named only where the DNA matches it firmly. Clone size is given for some rows only: seen once, a few or many times, or a class if the clone is expanded.

TRBV6-5,few,TRBJ2-1,15,.,CASSKIRSSYNEQFF,TGTGCCAGCTCGAAGATCCGGAGCTCCTACAATGAGCAGTTCTTC
TRBV5-6,few,TRBJ2-5,14,.,CASSPSGWGETQYF,TGTGCCAGCAGCCCGAGCGGTTGGGGTGAGACCCAGTACTTC
TRBV27,many,TRBJ1-2,14,TRBD1,CASRTGQGKGGYTF,TGTGCCAGCAGAACAGGACAGGGGAAAGGAGGCTACACCTTC
TRBV27,many,TRBJ2-7,16,.,CASSLYPRSTTYEQYF,TGTGCCAGCAGTTTATACCCCCGGTCTACCACTTACGAGCAGTACTTC
TRBV5-1,.,TRBJ2-7,15,.,CASSLAGTSYYEQYF,TGCGCCAGCAGCTTGGCCGGGACATCCTATTACGAGCAGTACTTC
TRBV4-1,.,TRBJ2-1,17,.,CASSQEGSSVIYNEQFF,TGCGCCAGCAGCCAAGAAGGTAGCTCTGTCATTTACAATGAGCAGTTCTTC
TRBV5-1,.,TRBJ2-3,15,.,CASSLESGGTDTQYF,TGCGCCAGCAGCTTGGAATCAGGGGGCACAGATACGCAGTATTTT
TRBV20-1,few,TRBJ1-1,11,.,CSARGSTEAFF,TGCAGTGCCAGAGGGAGTACTGAAGCTTTCTTT
TRBV27,few,TRBJ1-1,16,TRBD1,CASSYIKTGVNTEAFF,TGTGCCAGCAGTTATATTAAGACAGGGGTGAACACTGAAGCTTTCTTT
TRBV2,few,TRBJ2-1,19,TRBD2,CASRGMGTSGASSYNEQFF,TGTGCCAGCAGGGGGATGGGGACTAGCGGGGCGAGCTCCTACAATGAGCAGTTCTTC
TRBV18,few,TRBJ2-3,15,.,CASSQSSSSTDTQYF,TGTGCCAGCTCACAATCTAGCAGTAGCACAGATACGCAGTATTTT
TRBV20-1,few,TRBJ2-7,15,TRBD2,CSARRTGTSRSEQYF,TGCAGTGCTCGAAGGACCGGGACTAGCCGTTCCGAGCAGTACTTC
TRBV20-1,many,TRBJ2-5,14,TRBD2,CSGKPGLGGETQYF,TGCAGTGGCAAACCGGGACTAGGAGGAGAGACCCAGTACTTC
TRBV20-1,.,TRBJ2-1,12,.,CSAPDIHNEQFF,TGCAGTGCTCCGGACATTCACAATGAGCAGTTCTTC
TRBV6-5,.,TRBJ2-2,17,TRBD2,CASSPLRGGARTGELFF,TGTGCCAGCAGCCCTCTCCGCGGGGGGGCCAGAACCGGGGAGCTGTTTTTT
TRBV7-2,.,TRBJ2-2,16,.,CASSLGLGHIPGELFF,TGTGCCAGCAGCTTAGGCCTGGGACATATTCCCGGGGAGCTGTTTTTT
TRBV20-1,many,TRBJ2-5,13,.,CSARSGTQGTQYF,TGCAGTGCTAGATCCGGGACCCAGGGGACCCAGTACTTC
TRBV29-1,many,TRBJ2-7,16,TRBD1,CSVGGVRGQGTFEQYF,TGCAGCGTTGGGGGGGTGCGTGGACAGGGTACGTTCGAGCAGTACTTC
TRBV5-6,.,TRBJ2-7,14,.,CASSPTVYSYEQYF,TGTGCCAGCAGCCCGACCGTATATTCCTACGAGCAGTACTTC
TRBV5-1,.,TRBJ2-5,15,.,CASSLRLEGEETQYF,TGCGCCAGCAGCTTACGACTGGAGGGCGAGGAGACCCAGTACTTC
TRBV19,.,TRBJ2-1,14,TRBD1,CASKPGQGPNEQFF,TGTGCCAGTAAACCGGGACAGGGCCCCAATGAGCAGTTCTTC
TRBV15,few,TRBJ1-1,14,.,CATSRPRTDTEAFF,TGTGCCACCAGCAGACCCAGGACAGACACTGAAGCTTTCTTT
TRBV7-3,.,TRBJ2-2,15,TRBD2,CASSTGGGYTGELFF,TGTGCCAGCAGCACGGGAGGGGGATACACCGGGGAGCTGTTTTTT
TRBV4-3,many,TRBJ1-3,17,.,CASSQDLPMGAGNTIYF,TGCGCCAGCAGCCAAGATCTCCCGATGGGGGCTGGAAACACCATATATTTT
TRBV20-1,few,TRBJ2-1,15,TRBD1,CSARRQGAPDNEQFF,TGCAGTGCTAGACGACAGGGGGCGCCGGACAATGAGCAGTTCTTC
TRBV4-2,many,TRBJ1-1,17,.,CASSPTRQGLKYTEAFF,TGTGCCAGCAGCCCTACCAGGCAGGGATTAAAGTACACTGAAGCTTTCTTT
TRBV15,.,TRBJ2-1,14,TRBD2,CATSRGNSGGEQFF,TGTGCCACCAGCAGAGGTAATAGCGGGGGTGAGCAGTTCTTC
TRBV7-8,few,TRBJ2-1,18,TRBD2,CASSLRPTSGGPYNEQFF,TGTGCCAGCAGCTTAAGGCCCACATCGGGGGGGCCCTACAATGAGCAGTTCTTC
TRBV5-5,.,TRBJ2-2,17,TRBD2,CASSLEVWGGYTGELFF,TGTGCCAGCAGCTTGGAGGTCTGGGGGGGGTACACCGGGGAGCTGTTTTTT
TRBV25-1,few,TRBJ1-1,12,.,CASSDGQPGAFF,TGTGCCAGCAGTGACGGACAGCCTGGAGCTTTCTTT
TRBV4-2,.,TRBJ2-3,15,TRBD1,CASSLTTQGADTQYF,TGTGCCAGCAGCCTCACGACACAGGGGGCAGATACGCAGTATTTT
TRBV29-1,few,TRBJ1-4,14,TRBD1,CSVRTGGGNEKLFF,TGCAGCGTCAGAACAGGGGGTGGTAATGAAAAACTGTTTTTT
TRBV2,many,TRBJ1-4,13,.,CASSGGVNEKLFF,TGTGCCAGCAGTGGGGGCGTGAATGAAAAACTGTTTTTT
TRBV4-3,many,TRBJ2-5,14,.,CASSQVSGEETQYF,TGCGCCAGCAGCCAAGTTTCCGGGGAGGAGACCCAGTACTTC
TRBV4-1,many,TRBJ2-1,15,TRBD1,CASSQERTGAGEQFF,TGCGCCAGCAGCCAGGAAAGGACAGGGGCGGGTGAGCAGTTCTTC
TRBV20-1,few,TRBJ2-7,12,.,CSASASAYEQYF,TGCAGTGCTAGTGCTAGCGCCTACGAGCAGTACTTC
TRBV6-5,many,TRBJ2-5,13,TRBD2,CASRGTTQETQYF,TGTGCCAGCAGAGGGACTACCCAAGAGACCCAGTACTTC
TRBV7-2,many,TRBJ2-5,13,.,CASSFTLAETQYF,TGTGCCAGCAGCTTTACTCTTGCCGAGACCCAGTACTTC
TRBV11-3,.,TRBJ2-2,14,.,CASSRRGNTGELFF,TGTGCCAGCAGCCGACGAGGAAACACCGGGGAGCTGTTTTTT
TRBV25-1,many,TRBJ2-7,14,.,CASSRGLGGYEQYF,TGTGCCAGCAGCCGAGGGTTAGGTGGCTACGAGCAGTACTTC
TRBV20-1,many,TRBJ1-4,13,.,CSARGTANEKLFF,TGCAGTGCTAGGGGGACGGCTAATGAAAAACTGTTTTTT
TRBV20-1,many,TRBJ2-5,12,.,CSARDQGETQYF,TGCAGTGCTAGAGACCAAGGAGAGACCCAGTACTTC
TRBV29-1,many,TRBJ1-1,12,.,CSVTTVNTEAFF,TGCAGCGTTACTACGGTGAACACTGAAGCTTTCTTT
TRBV6-5,.,TRBJ1-2,16,TRBD1,CASSYSSQGSNYGYTF,TGTGCCAGCAGTTACTCGTCACAGGGGTCTAACTATGGCTACACCTTC
TRBV7-6,few,TRBJ2-2,18,TRBD1,CASSLVTWTGSLTGELFF,TGTGCCAGCAGCTTAGTAACTTGGACAGGGAGTCTGACCGGGGAGCTGTTTTTT
TRBV6-5,many,TRBJ2-1,15,TRBD1,CASRTVTGVQGAFVF,TGTGCCAGCAGGACAGTTACAGGGGTCCAGGGGGCGTTTGTCTTC
TRBV4-2,many,TRBJ1-1,12,.,CASSPVGGRAFF,TGTGCCAGCAGCCCAGTGGGGGGTCGAGCTTTCTTT
TRBV6-2/TRBV6-3,few,TRBJ2-1,12,.,CASSWIYNEQFF,TGTGCCAGCAGTTGGATCTACAATGAGCAGTTCTTC
TRBV12-3/TRBV12-4,many,TRBJ1-2,15,.,CASSLALRPEYGYTF,TGTGCCAGCAGTTTAGCGCTAAGGCCAGAGTATGGCTACACCTTC
TRBV7-2,few,TRBJ2-1,16,TRBD2,CASSLAASGGYNEQFF,TGTGCCAGCAGCTTAGCTGCCAGCGGGGGTTACAATGAGCAGTTCTTC
TRBV20-1,.,TRBJ2-3,20,.,CSARAWSASVKVFSTDTQYF,TGCAGTGCTAGAGCATGGTCGGCTAGCGTGAAAGTCTTTAGCACAGATACGCAGTATTTT
TRBV11-2,many,TRBJ2-3,13,.,CASSSAAWGTQYF,TGTGCCAGCAGCTCAGCCGCTTGGGGTACGCAGTATTTT
TRBV6-5,many,TRBJ1-3,13,.,CASSEQRMGTIYF,TGTGCCAGCAGCGAACAGAGGATGGGCACCATATATTTT
TRBV7-7,medium-sized,TRBJ2-5,14,.,CASSGRTVQETQYF,TGTGCCAGCAGCGGACGGACAGTCCAAGAGACCCAGTACTTC
TRBV6-2/TRBV6-3,few,TRBJ2-5,14,.,CASSSRPQRETQYF,TGTGCCAGCAGTTCTCGACCCCAGAGAGAGACCCAGTACTTC